This T cell receptor (beta chain) was documented in a study of blood T cell repertoires in COVID-19. Turning to the study itself: PBMCs, B-cell-depleted T cells, or T cells provided the cDNA or gDNA that made up the material.

This clone was detected only once. Germline V gives CDR1 SQVTM, CDR2 ANQGSEA. The V and J ends lost 5 bases and 5 bases, in that order; junction bases with no gene match: 6. The CDR3 is 14 residues long. Authors' methods: Reference gene primer amplification gave nucleated cell count estimates. The assay was immunoSEQ multiplex PCR, and TCRdb's table has in-frame clones only and misses some. V and J calls and clone size are those listed in that table; D and trimming were worked out from the DNA. The table records about 350,000 clones, about 90% of them present only once. The gene calls are TRBV29-1 and TRBJ1-1, with 12 bases identical to TRBD1. This clonotype was sampled from a woman aged 50 to 60 with COVID-19, enrolled during active disease. The specimen sequenced was peripheral blood. Here the CDR3 reads CSVKWDRGRTEAFF. CDR3 nucleotides: TGCAGCGTTAAATGGGACAGGGGGCGAACTGAAGCTTTCTTT.